This T cell receptor (beta chain) comes out of a study of CD8 T cells in Susac syndrome. In its sample, this clonotype was seen a few times. The CDR3 length is 16 residues. Germline CDR1 reads LGHNA; CDR2 reads YSLEER. The germline V and J ends were trimmed by 1 base and 0 bases, with 12 bases remaining between them. The multiple sclerosis controls were treatment-naive patients affected by stable or active relapsing-remitting disease. cDNA came from approximately 0.5 to 1 ug RNA primed by random hexamers. In TCRdb, the immunoSEQ multiplex PCR reads were re-called with MiXCR into one record per CDR3 protein. This table has fewer than 350,000 distinct CDR3 sequences, roughly 94% appearing once.

The chain recombines TRBV4-3 with TRBJ1-1; D gene uncertain. The sample was CD4+ T cells from PBMCs. This clonotype was sampled from a human donor with multiple sclerosis. The CDR3 coding sequence is TGCGCCAGCAGCCAAGCTGGACTGGGATTGAACACTGAAGCTTTCTTT. It codes for CASSQAGLGLNTEAFF.